This TCR beta chain is drawn from a study of shared T cell receptors in the human thymus. This CDR3 comprises 18 residues. CDR1 is PRHDT, CDR2 FYEKMQ, per germline (reference sequence). The germline V and J ends were trimmed by 5 bases and 0 bases, with 23 bases remaining between them. Repertoires were generated with immunoSEQ multiplex PCR, while TCRdb's copy carries only in-frame clones and drops some. This sample has about 660,000 clones, with 85% to 90% found just once. This sample was shared with a second study, whose subject was human thymus T cells. That publication notes: From resections taken during corrective heart surgery, the thymus tissue was obtained. Across thymic and blood repertoires, the usage of V and J genes appeared to be biased. As related research reported, thymic repertoires overlapped highly among unrelated individuals.

The specimen sequenced was thymocytes. The chain carries TRBV13 and TRBJ2-7; weak D call: TRBD1 (6 bases). This receptor was taken from a boy younger than two with a congenital heart defect. This CDR3 reads CASSRNRVRALSSYEQYF. In DNA form, the CDR3 reads TGTGCCAGCAGCCGAAACAGGGTTAGGGCTCTTAGCTCCTACGAGCAGTACTTC. Filled out from reference TRBV13 and TRBJ2-7, the complete variable domain reads AAGVIQSPRHLIKEKRETATLKCYPIPRHDTVYWYQQGPGQDPQFLISFYEKMQSDKGSIPDRFSAQQFSDYHSELNMSSLELGDSALYFCASSRNRVRALSSYEQYFGPGTRLTVT.